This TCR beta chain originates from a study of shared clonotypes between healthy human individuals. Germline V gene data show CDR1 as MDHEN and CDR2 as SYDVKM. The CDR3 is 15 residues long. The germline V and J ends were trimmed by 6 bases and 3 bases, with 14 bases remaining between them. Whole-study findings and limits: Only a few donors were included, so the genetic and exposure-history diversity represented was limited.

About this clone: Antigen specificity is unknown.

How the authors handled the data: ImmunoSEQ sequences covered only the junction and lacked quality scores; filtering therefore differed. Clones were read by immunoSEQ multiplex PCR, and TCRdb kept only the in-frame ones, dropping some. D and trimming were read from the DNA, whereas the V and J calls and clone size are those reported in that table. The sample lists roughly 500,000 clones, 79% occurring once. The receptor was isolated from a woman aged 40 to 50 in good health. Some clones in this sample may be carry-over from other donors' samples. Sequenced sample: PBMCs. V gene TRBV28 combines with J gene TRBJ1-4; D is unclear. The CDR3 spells CASRETLGPNEKLFF. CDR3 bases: TGTGCCAGCAGAGAGACTTTGGGCCCTAATGAAAAACTGTTTTTT.